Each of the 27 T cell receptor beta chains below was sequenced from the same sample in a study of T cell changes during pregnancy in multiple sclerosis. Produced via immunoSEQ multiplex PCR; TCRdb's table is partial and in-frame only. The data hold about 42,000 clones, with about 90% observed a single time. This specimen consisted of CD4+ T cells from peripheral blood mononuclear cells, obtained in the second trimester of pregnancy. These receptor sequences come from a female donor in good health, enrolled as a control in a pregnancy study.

In nucleotides, the CDR3 is TGTGCTAGTGGCCACCCCCCGGAGCTGGAAGAGACCCAGTACTTC. Its protein product is CASGHPPELEETQYF. The V call is TRBV12-5, the J call TRBJ2-5, with no clear D. V was clipped by 6 bases and J by 3 bases, with 17 bases between them. This CDR3 spans 15 amino acids. Germline values: CDR1 LGHNT, CDR2 FRNRAP. Full variable domain (rest looked up from reference TRBV12-5 and TRBJ2-5): DARVTQTPRHKVTEMGQEVTMRCQPILGHNTVFWYRQTMMQGLELLAYFRNRAPLDDSGMPKDRFSAEMPDATLATLKIQPSEPRDSAVYFCASGHPPELEETQYFGPGTRLLVL.

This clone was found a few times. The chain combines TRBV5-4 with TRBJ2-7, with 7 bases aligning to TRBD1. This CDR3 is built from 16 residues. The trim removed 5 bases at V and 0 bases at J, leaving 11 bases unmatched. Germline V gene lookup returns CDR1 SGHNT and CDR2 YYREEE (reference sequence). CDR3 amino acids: CASSNGTAAFSYEQYF. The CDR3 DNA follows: TGTGCCAGCAGTAACGGGACAGCGGCGTTCTCCTACGAGCAGTACTTC.

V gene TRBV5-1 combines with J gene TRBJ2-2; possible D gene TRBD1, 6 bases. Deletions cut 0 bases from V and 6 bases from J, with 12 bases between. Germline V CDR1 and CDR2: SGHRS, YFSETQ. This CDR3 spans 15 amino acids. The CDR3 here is CASSLERAGAGELFF. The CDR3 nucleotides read TGCGCCAGCAGCTTGGAACGGGCAGGGGCCGGGGAGCTGTTTTTT. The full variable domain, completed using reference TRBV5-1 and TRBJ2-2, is KAGVTQTPRYLIKTRGQQVTLSCSPISGHRSVSWYQQTPGQGLQFLFEYFSETQRNKGNFPGRFSGRQFSNSRSEMNVSTLELGDSALYLCASSLERAGAGELFFGEGSRLTVL.

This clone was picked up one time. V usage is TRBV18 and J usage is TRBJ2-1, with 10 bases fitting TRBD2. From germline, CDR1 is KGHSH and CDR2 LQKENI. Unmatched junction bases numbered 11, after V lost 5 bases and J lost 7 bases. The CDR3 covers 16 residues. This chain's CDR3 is CASSEVLAGARNEQFF. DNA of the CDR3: TGTGCCAGCTCAGAAGTCCTAGCGGGAGCAAGGAATGAGCAGTTCTTC.

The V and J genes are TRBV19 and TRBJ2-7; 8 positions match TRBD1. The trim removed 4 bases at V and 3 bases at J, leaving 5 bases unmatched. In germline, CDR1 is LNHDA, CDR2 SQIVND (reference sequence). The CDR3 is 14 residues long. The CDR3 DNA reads TGTGCCAGTAGTAAAACAGGGGGTTTCTACGAGCAGTACTTC. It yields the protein CASSKTGGFYEQYF.

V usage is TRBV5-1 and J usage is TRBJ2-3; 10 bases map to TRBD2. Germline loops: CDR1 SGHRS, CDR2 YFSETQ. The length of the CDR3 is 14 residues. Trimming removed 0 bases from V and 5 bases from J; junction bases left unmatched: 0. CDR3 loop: CASSLGTSGDTQYF. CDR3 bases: TGCGCCAGCAGCTTGGGGACTAGCGGAGATACGCAGTATTTT.

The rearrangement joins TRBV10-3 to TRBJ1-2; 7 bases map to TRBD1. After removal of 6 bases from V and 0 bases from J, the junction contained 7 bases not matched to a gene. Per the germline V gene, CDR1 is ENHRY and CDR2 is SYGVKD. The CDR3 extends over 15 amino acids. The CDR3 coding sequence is TGTGCCATCAGCCTGGGACAGTTAGCTAACTATGGCTACACCTTC. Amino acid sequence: CAISLGQLANYGYTF.

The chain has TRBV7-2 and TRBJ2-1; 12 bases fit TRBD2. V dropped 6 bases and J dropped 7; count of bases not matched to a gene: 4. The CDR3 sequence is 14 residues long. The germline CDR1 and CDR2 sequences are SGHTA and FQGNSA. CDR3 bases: TGTGCCAGCAGTCCTACTAGCGGGAGGAATGAGCAGTTCTTC. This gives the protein CASSPTSGRNEQFF.

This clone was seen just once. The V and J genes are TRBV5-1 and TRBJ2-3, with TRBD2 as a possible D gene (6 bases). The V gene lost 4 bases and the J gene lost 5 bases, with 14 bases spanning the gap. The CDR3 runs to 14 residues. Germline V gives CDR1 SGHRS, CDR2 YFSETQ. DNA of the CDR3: TGCGCCAGCAGCCCGGGGACTCCTAGAGATACGCAGTATTTT. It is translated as CASSPGTPRDTQYF.

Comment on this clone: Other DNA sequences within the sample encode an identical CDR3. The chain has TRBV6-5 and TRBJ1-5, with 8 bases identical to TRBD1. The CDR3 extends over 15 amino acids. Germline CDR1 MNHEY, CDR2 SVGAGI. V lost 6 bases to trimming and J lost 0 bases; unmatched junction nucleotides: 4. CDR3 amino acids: CASRPTGGSNQPQHF. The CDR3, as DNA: TGTGCCAGCAGGCCCACAGGGGGTAGCAATCAGCCCCAGCATTTT.

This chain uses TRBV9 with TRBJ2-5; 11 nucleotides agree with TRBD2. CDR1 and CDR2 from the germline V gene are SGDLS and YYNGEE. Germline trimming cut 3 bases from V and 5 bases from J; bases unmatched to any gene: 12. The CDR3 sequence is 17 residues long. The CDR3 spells CASSASSNLAGGETQYF. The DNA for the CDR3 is TGTGCCAGCAGCGCATCCTCGAATCTAGCGGGGGGTGAGACCCAGTACTTC.

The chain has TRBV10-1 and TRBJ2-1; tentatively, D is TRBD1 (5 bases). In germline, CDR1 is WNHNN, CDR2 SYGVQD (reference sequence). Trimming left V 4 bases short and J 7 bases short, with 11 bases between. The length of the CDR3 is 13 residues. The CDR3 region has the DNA TGCGCCAGCAGTGTGGACCGACAGAATGAGCAGTTCTTC. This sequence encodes CASSVDRQNEQFF.

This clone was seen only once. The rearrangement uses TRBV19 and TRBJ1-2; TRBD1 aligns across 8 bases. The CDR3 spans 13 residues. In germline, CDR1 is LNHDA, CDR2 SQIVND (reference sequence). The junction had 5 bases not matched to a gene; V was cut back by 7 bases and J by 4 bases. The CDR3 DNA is TGTGCCAGTACCCCAGGGGGCGGCTATGGCTACACCTTC. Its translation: CASTPGGGYGYTF.

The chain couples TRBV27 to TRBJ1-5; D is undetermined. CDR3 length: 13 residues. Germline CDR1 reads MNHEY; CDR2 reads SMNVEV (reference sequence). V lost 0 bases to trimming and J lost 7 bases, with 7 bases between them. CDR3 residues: CASSLSRMQPQHF. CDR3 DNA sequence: TGTGCCAGCAGTTTATCGCGCATGCAGCCCCAGCATTTT.

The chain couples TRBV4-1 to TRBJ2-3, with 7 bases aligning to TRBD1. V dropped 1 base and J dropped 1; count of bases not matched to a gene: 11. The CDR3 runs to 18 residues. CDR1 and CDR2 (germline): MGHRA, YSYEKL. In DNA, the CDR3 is TGCGCCAGCAGCCAAGGCATTAAGGGGGCTAAGGGCACAGATACGCAGTATTTT. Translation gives CASSQGIKGAKGTDTQYF.

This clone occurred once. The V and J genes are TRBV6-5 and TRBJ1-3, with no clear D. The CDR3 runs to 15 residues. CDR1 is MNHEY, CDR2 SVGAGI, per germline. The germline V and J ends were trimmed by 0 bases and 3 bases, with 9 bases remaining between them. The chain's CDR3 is CASSYSADYGNTIYF. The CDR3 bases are TGTGCCAGCAGTTACTCTGCGGACTATGGAAACACCATATATTTT.

CDR3 nucleotides: TGTGCCAGCAGCGTAATCACGGGAGTAAGGGGCGGGGAGCTGTTTTTT. Protein product: CASSVITGVRGGELFF. This chain joins TRBV9 and TRBJ2-2; D might be TRBD2 (6 bases). V was shortened by 1 base and J by 7 bases, with 17 bases between the two germline ends. The CDR3 extends over 16 amino acids. Germline lookup yields CDR1 SGDLS and CDR2 YYNGEE.

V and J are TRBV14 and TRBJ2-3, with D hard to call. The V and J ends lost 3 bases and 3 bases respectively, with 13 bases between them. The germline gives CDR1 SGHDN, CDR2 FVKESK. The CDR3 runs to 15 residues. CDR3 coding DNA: TGTGCCAGCAGCCATCGGCTAGGTCAGACAGATACGCAGTATTTT. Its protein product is CASSHRLGQTDTQYF.

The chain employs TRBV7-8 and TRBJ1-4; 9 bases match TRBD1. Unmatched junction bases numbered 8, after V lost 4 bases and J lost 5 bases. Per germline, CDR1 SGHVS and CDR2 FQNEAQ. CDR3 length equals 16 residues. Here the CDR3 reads CASSSTPGQGNEKLFF. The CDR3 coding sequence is TGTGCCAGCAGCTCGACTCCGGGACAGGGAAATGAAAAACTGTTTTTT.

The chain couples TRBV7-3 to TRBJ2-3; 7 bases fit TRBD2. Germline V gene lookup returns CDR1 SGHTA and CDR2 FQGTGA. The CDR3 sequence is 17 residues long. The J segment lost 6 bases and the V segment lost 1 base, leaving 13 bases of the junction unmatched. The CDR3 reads CASSLKGQGGPGDTQYF. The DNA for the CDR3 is TGTGCCAGCAGCTTAAAGGGTCAGGGAGGGCCTGGGGATACGCAGTATTTT.

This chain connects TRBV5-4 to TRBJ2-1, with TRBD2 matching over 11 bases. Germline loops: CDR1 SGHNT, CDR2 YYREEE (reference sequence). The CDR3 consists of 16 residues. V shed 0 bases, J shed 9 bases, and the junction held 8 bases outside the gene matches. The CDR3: CASSLGLAGTWGEQFF. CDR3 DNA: TGTGCCAGCAGCTTGGGACTAGCGGGAACCTGGGGTGAGCAGTTCTTC.

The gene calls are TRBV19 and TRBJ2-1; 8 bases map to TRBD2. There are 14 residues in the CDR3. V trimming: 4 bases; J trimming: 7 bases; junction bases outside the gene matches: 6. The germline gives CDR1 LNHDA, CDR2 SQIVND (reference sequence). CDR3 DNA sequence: TGTGCCAGTAGTAGGGGACTAGGCCGTAATGAGCAGTTCTTC. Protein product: CASSRGLGRNEQFF. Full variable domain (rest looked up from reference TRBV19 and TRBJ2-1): DGGITQSPKYLFRKEGQNVTLSCEQNLNHDAMYWYRQDPGQGLRLIYYSQIVNDFQKGDIAEGYSVSREKKESFPLTVTSAQKNPTAFYLCASSRGLGRNEQFFGPGTRLTVL.

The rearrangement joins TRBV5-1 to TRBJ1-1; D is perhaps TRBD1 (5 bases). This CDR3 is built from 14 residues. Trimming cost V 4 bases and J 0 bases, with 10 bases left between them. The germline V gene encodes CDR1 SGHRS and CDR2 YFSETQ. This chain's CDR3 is CASSIQVMNTEAFF. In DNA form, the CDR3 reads TGCGCCAGCAGCATACAGGTGATGAACACTGAAGCTTTCTTT.

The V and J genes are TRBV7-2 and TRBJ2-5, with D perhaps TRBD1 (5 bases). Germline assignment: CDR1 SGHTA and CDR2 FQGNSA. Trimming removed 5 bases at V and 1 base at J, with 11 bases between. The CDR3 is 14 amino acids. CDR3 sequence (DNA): TGTGCCAGCAGCCCAGGGTTCGTCCAAGAGACCCAGTACTTC. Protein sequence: CASSPGFVQETQYF.

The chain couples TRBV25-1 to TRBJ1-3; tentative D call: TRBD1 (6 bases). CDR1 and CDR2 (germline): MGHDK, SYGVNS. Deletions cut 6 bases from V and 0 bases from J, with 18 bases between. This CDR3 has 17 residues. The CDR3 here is CASSTAGTTSSGNTIYF. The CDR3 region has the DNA TGTGCCAGCAGCACAGCGGGGACAACGAGCTCTGGAAACACCATATATTTT.

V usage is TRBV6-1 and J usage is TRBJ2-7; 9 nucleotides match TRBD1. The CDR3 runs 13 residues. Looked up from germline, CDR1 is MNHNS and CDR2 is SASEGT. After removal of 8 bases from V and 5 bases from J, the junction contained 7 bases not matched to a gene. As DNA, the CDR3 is TGTGCCAGCGGCCGGGACAGGGTCAACGAGCAGTACTTC. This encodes CASGRDRVNEQYF.

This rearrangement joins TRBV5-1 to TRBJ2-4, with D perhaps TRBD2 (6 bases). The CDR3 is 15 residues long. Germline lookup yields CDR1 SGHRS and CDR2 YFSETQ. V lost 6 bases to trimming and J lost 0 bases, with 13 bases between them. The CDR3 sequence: CASTDGGLAKNIQYF. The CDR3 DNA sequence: TGCGCCAGCACCGATGGGGGGTTAGCCAAAAACATTCAGTACTTC.